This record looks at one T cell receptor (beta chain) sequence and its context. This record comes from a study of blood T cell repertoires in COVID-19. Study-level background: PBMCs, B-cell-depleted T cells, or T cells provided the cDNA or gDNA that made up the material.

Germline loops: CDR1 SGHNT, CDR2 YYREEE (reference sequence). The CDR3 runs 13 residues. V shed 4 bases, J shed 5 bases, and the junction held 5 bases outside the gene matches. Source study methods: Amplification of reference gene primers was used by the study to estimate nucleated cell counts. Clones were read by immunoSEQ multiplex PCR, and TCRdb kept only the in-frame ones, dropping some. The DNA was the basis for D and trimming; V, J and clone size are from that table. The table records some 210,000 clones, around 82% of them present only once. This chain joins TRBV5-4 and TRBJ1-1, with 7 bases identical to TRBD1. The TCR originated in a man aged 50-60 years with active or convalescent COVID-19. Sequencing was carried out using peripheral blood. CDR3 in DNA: TGTGCCAGCAGCCGAGGGGGCGTGACTGAAGCTTTCTTT. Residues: CASSRGGVTEAFF.